This TCR beta chain emerged from a study of long-term antiretroviral therapy in people with HIV. Study-wide results and caveats: Transplant-donor-level diversity was not reached after ART, though diversity increased. Clones expanded before ART dominated the repertoire at all time points.

V gave up 3 bases and J gave up 3 bases; unmatched junction bases: 8. The CDR3 has 15 amino acids. Germline CDR1 is SGDLS and CDR2 is YYNGEE. Samples were assayed with immunoSEQ v3.0 at survey level. Sequencing was performed with immunoSEQ multiplex PCR; in TCRdb, only in-frame clones are kept and a portion is missing. The table records about 24,000 clones, around 81% of them present only once. Concerning this clone: Its specificity is unknown.

The chain combines TRBV9 with TRBJ2-7; 8 nucleotides align to TRBD2. The sequences come from unsorted PBMCs, collected at the start of antiretroviral therapy, before treatment. The TCR was taken from a woman between 18 and 29 years old with HIV. Here the CDR3 reads CASSGSPLAGYEQYF. CDR3 DNA sequence: TGTGCCAGCAGCGGTAGCCCCCTAGCGGGCTACGAGCAGTACTTC.